What follows are 29 T cell receptor beta chains derived from one specimen sequenced in a study of blood T cell repertoires in COVID-19. Produced via immunoSEQ multiplex PCR; TCRdb's table is partial and in-frame only. The profile shows 190,000 or so clones, around 81% of them singletons. Sequences were obtained from PBMCs or T cells enriched from blood (not recorded which). Receptors originate from a man aged 35 to 55 who had recovered from COVID-19.

The chain links TRBV7-6 to TRBJ1-1, with D perhaps TRBD1 (6 bases). CDR3 size: 16 residues. The germline gives CDR1 SGHVS, CDR2 FNYEAQ. Trimming took 5 bases from V and 0 from J, leaving 16 bases between them. This CDR3 reads CASSPAGTYLNTEAFF. The CDR3 DNA reads TGTGCCAGCAGCCCCGCCGGGACATACCTGAACACTGAAGCTTTCTTT.

The chain couples TRBV6-5 to TRBJ2-7; 7 nucleotides agree with TRBD1. Losses at the gene ends were 6 bases for V and 1 base for J; bases not matched to a gene: 9. This CDR3 is 15 amino acids long. The germline CDR1 and CDR2 sequences are MNHEY and SVGAGI. The CDR3 loop is CASREPGQRSYEQYF. CDR3 in DNA: TGTGCCAGCAGAGAGCCGGGACAGAGATCCTACGAGCAGTACTTC.

J is TRBJ1-2 and V is TRBV5-6, with 7 bases fitting TRBD1. The ends lost 4 bases at V and 3 bases at J; junction bases unmatched: 6. The CDR3 totals 14 residues. CDR1 is SGHDT, CDR2 YYEEEE, per germline. DNA for the CDR3: TGTGCCAGCAGCCTTGACAGGGCGTACTATGGCTACACCTTC. Translating it yields CASSLDRAYYGYTF.

The chain links TRBV5-4 to TRBJ1-2; no clear D. This CDR3 comprises 15 residues. V lost 3 bases, J lost 2 bases, and 14 bases lay in between. Germline V lookup: CDR1 SGHNT, CDR2 YYREEE (reference sequence). In nucleotides, the CDR3 is TGTGCCAGCAGCTCAGTCGGGAGACCCAACTATGGCTACACCTTC. It specifies CASSSVGRPNYGYTF.

This clone was counted a few times. The V call is TRBV11-2, the J call TRBJ1-1; 10 bases line up with TRBD1. This CDR3 is built from 18 residues. CDR1 SGHAT and CDR2 FQNNGV come from the germline V gene. V lost 2 bases, J lost 4 bases, and 13 bases stayed unmatched. DNA of the CDR3: TGTGCCAGCAGCTTATTATACGGGACAGGGGAATTTGCCACTGAAGCTTTCTTT. Translating it yields CASSLLYGTGEFATEAFF.

The chain couples TRBV6-6 to TRBJ1-2, with D maybe TRBD1 (6 bases). V lost 1 base and J 8 bases, leaving 11 bases between the germline ends. This CDR3 has 13 amino acids. Germline lookup yields CDR1 MNHNY and CDR2 SVGAGI (reference sequence). CDR3 nucleotides: TGTGCCAGCAGTTACTGGGGGGGCAGGGGCTACACCTTC. Residues: CASSYWGGRGYTF.

The chain uses TRBV7-9 and TRBJ1-3; D may be TRBD1 (5 bases). Per germline, CDR1 SEHNR and CDR2 FQNEAQ (reference sequence). Trimming took 3 bases from V and 0 from J, leaving 15 bases between them. There are 17 residues in the CDR3. CDR3 sequence (DNA): TGTGCCAGCAGCTTTGAGGCAGGGCATGACTCTGGAAACACCATATATTTT. Amino acids: CASSFEAGHDSGNTIYF.

The genes are TRBV6-5 and TRBJ1-4, with 10 bases identical to TRBD1. This CDR3 region has 15 residues. Germline V gene data show CDR1 as MNHEY and CDR2 as SVGAGI. V shed 6 bases and J 13 bases; nucleotides not matched to a gene: 14. The CDR3, as DNA: TGTGCCAGCAGCCATAAACCGGGACAGGGGAGAGTACTGTTTTTT. Encoded protein: CASSHKPGQGRVLFF.

The chain combines TRBV10-1 with TRBJ1-6, with TRBD1 identical over 9 bases. The junction had 7 bases not matched to a gene; V was cut back by 6 bases and J by 7 bases. Germline V gives CDR1 WNHNN, CDR2 SYGVQD (reference sequence). This CDR3 region has 15 residues. CDR3 loop: CASSEGTGWNSPLHF. The DNA of the CDR3 is TGCGCCAGCAGCGAAGGGACAGGGTGGAATTCACCCCTCCACTTT.

A note on this clone: The same CDR3 also results from other DNA sequences found in this sample. The V and J genes are TRBV5-1 and TRBJ2-3; 8 bases are shared with TRBD2. Germline V CDR1 and CDR2: SGHRS, YFSETQ. The V and J ends lost 0 bases and 5 bases, in that order; junction bases with no gene match: 5. This CDR3 has 15 amino acids. In nucleotides, the CDR3 is TGCGCCAGCAGCTTGGGGCGGGGGGCCGGAGATACGCAGTATTTT. It yields the protein CASSLGRGAGDTQYF.

Only a few counts were recorded for this clone. This chain connects TRBV10-3 to TRBJ1-6, with D perhaps TRBD1 (6 bases). Germline V gene data show CDR1 as ENHRY and CDR2 as SYGVKD. The CDR3 contains 17 residues. V was trimmed by 0 bases and J by 4 bases, leaving 13 bases between them. The CDR3: CAISESQGLSYNSPLHF. As DNA, the CDR3 is TGTGCCATCAGTGAGTCACAGGGCTTAAGTTATAATTCACCCCTCCACTTT.

V is TRBV7-2 and J is TRBJ2-5; D gene uncertain. This CDR3 has 14 residues. V gave up 2 bases and J gave up 4 bases, with 11 bases separating them. CDR1 is SGHTA and CDR2 is FQGNSA in the germline V gene. The DNA of the CDR3 is TGTGCCAGCAGCTTATCATGGTCTAGAGAGACCCAGTACTTC. This codes for CASSLSWSRETQYF.

The gene calls are TRBV4-1 and TRBJ2-2; D possibly corresponds to TRBD2 (5 bases). The germline CDR1 and CDR2 sequences are MGHRA and YSYEKL. V was trimmed by 3 bases and J by 3 bases, leaving 11 bases between them. The CDR3 has 15 amino acids. For the CDR3, the DNA is TGCGCCAGCAGCCACGGTCGAGGGTACACCGGGGAGCTGTTTTTT. It is translated as CASSHGRGYTGELFF.

The chain links TRBV7-8 to TRBJ2-1, with D possibly TRBD1 on 6 matching bases. CDR1 and CDR2 from the germline V gene are SGHVS and FQNEAQ. The CDR3 consists of 17 residues. V was cut by 1 base and J by 6 bases, with 19 bases left in between. For the CDR3, the DNA is TGTGCCAGCAGCTTAGGTCCCCAGGCAGGGGTACGCAATGAGCAGTTCTTC. As protein: CASSLGPQAGVRNEQFF.

The V and J genes are TRBV7-6 and TRBJ2-3, with TRBD2 as a possible D gene (6 bases). The length of the CDR3 is 14 residues. Trimming cost V 5 bases and J 3 bases, with 12 bases left between them. Per germline, CDR1 SGHVS and CDR2 FNYEAQ. The CDR3 loop reads CASSPLGGTDTQYF. DNA of the CDR3: TGTGCCAGCAGCCCTCTGGGGGGAACAGATACGCAGTATTTT.

A single count supports this clone. This rearrangement joins TRBV6-2 or TRBV6-3 to TRBJ2-5, with 7 bases matching TRBD1. CDR3 length equals 15 residues. V lost 5 bases, J lost 2 bases, and 8 bases stayed unmatched. Germline CDR1 and CDR2: MNHEY and SVGEGT. The CDR3 DNA reads as TGTGCCAGCAGTACCGGGACAGTAAGGCAAGAGACCCAGTACTTC. It yields the protein CASSTGTVRQETQYF.

Comment on this clone: A read error may explain this, as a much larger clone is one base away. The J gene is TRBJ1-1, the V gene TRBV6-5; no clear D. The CDR3 has 13 amino acids. Germline assignment: CDR1 MNHEY and CDR2 SVGAGI. V was shortened by 6 bases and J by 1 base, with 9 bases between the two germline ends. The chain's CDR3 is CASSQQRNTEAFF. The DNA for the CDR3 is TGTGCCAGCAGCCAACAGAGGAACACTGAAGCTTTCTTT.

J is TRBJ1-1 and V is TRBV6-1; D is unresolved. This CDR3 region has 16 residues. V was clipped by 4 bases and J by 0 bases, with 15 bases between them. The germline V gene has CDR1 MNHNS and CDR2 SASEGT. CDR3 nucleotides: TGTGCCAGCAGTGGAGGCCAGAGAAACATGAACACTGAAGCTTTCTTT. Its translation is CASSGGQRNMNTEAFF.

As to this clone: This CDR3 is also generated by other DNA sequences in the sample. V is TRBV6-5 and J is TRBJ1-5; no clear D gene. V lost 8 bases and J 4 bases, leaving 9 bases between the germline ends. The V gene's germline CDR1 is MNHEY and CDR2 SVGAGI. The CDR3 is 12 amino acids. CDR3 amino acids: CASRTGNQPQHF. CDR3 DNA: TGTGCCAGCCGTACGGGTAATCAGCCCCAGCATTTT.

Points on this clone: Compared with germline, one end of the junction differs, possibly owing to a read error. The chain uses TRBV4-1 and TRBJ1-3; 7 positions agree with TRBD1. Germline loops: CDR1 MGHRA, CDR2 YSYEKL. The CDR3 has 17 amino acids. The CDR3 spells CPSSRQGLVLSGNTIYF. The CDR3 bases are TGCCCCAGCAGCCGACAGGGTTTAGTACTTTCTGGAAACACCATATATTTT.

This sequence joins TRBV6-5 and TRBJ2-5; 12 positions match TRBD2. The germline CDR1 and CDR2 sequences are MNHEY and SVGAGI. Trimming at V came to 6 bases and at J to 6 bases, leaving 2 bases not matched to a gene. The length of the CDR3 is 13 residues. The CDR3 reads CASRTSGGKTQYF. The CDR3, as DNA: TGTGCCAGCAGGACTAGCGGGGGAAAGACCCAGTACTTC.

The chain carries TRBV28 and TRBJ1-2; D is perhaps TRBD1 (5 bases). The CDR3 consists of 13 residues. V lost 9 bases and J 5 bases, leaving 16 bases between the germline ends. The germline CDR1 and CDR2 sequences are MDHEN and SYDVKM. CDR3 loop: CASGGGVVYGYTF. In DNA form, the CDR3 reads TGTGCCAGTGGGGGAGGGGTAGTATATGGCTACACCTTC.

The chain joins TRBV5-1 to TRBJ2-5; TRBD1 is a possible D gene (6 bases). Germline loops: CDR1 SGHRS, CDR2 YFSETQ. With 1 base removed from V and 4 bases from J, the gap between germline ends came to 14 bases. This CDR3 is 15 amino acids long. The CDR3 loop is CASSLSGTKGETQYF. Here the CDR3 DNA reads TGCGCCAGCAGCTTGTCCGGGACAAAGGGAGAGACCCAGTACTTC.

CDR3 amino acids: CASSRRGAGGRGTDTQYF. Here the CDR3 DNA reads TGTGCCAGCAGCCGACGCGGAGCGGGGGGGAGGGGCACAGATACGCAGTATTTT. This rearrangement joins TRBV3-1 (or the pseudogene TRBV3-2) to TRBJ2-3; 10 bases are a match to TRBD2. This CDR3 has 18 amino acids. Trimming took 4 bases from V and 1 from J; bases not matched to a gene: 11. Germline CDR1 reads LGHDT; CDR2 reads YNNKEL (reference sequence).

The chain links TRBV30 to TRBJ1-1; tentatively, D is TRBD1 (6 bases). The CDR3 extends over 14 amino acids. Germline assignment: CDR1 GTSNPN and CDR2 SVGIG (reference sequence). Trimming took 0 bases from V and 4 from J, leaving 12 bases between them. CDR3 region: CAWSVQWGLTEAFF. As DNA, the CDR3 is TGTGCCTGGAGTGTACAGTGGGGGCTCACTGAAGCTTTCTTT.

The CDR3 loop is CASSSGGHGDTEAFF. CDR3 DNA sequence: TGTGCCAGCAGCTCGGGTGGGCACGGGGACACTGAAGCTTTCTTT. The chain joins TRBV7-2 to TRBJ1-1; D gene unclear. The ends were cut back, 4 bases at V and 3 bases at J, with 15 bases in the middle. CDR1 is SGHTA and CDR2 is FQGNSA in the germline V gene. The CDR3 spans 15 residues.

This chain connects TRBV30 to TRBJ2-1; D not resolved. In germline, CDR1 is GTSNPN, CDR2 SVGIG (reference sequence). The ends were cut back, 3 bases at V and 7 bases at J, with 10 bases in the middle. The CDR3 is made up of 12 amino acids. CDR3 nucleotide sequence: TGTGCCTGGAGCCCCCCCCATAATGAGCAGTTCTTC. Translation gives CAWSPPHNEQFF.

The chain joins TRBV15 to TRBJ2-1, with 8 bases lining up with TRBD1. The ends lost 3 bases at V and 0 bases at J; junction bases unmatched: 7. The CDR3 has 17 residues. Germline lookup yields CDR1 LNHNV and CDR2 YYDKDF (reference sequence). CDR3 sequence (DNA): TGTGCCACCAGCAGGAATCGACAGGGGATCTCCTACAATGAGCAGTTCTTC. This translates into CATSRNRQGISYNEQFF. Looking up the rest from reference TRBV15 and TRBJ2-1 gives the full variable domain: DAMVIQNPRYQVTQFGKPVTLSCSQTLNHNVMYWYQQKSSQAPKLLFHYYDKDFNNEADTPDNFQSRRPNTSFCFLDIRSPGLGDTAMYLCATSRNRQGISYNEQFFGPGTRLTVL.

This clone was found a few times. The rearrangement links TRBV5-6 to TRBJ1-6; D gene uncertain. V lost 5 bases and J lost 8, with 11 bases in between. This CDR3 is 13 amino acids long. Germline values: CDR1 SGHDT, CDR2 YYEEEE. For the CDR3, the DNA is TGTGCCAGCAGTCCCACCGGGGATTCACCCCTCCACTTT. The encoded protein is CASSPTGDSPLHF.